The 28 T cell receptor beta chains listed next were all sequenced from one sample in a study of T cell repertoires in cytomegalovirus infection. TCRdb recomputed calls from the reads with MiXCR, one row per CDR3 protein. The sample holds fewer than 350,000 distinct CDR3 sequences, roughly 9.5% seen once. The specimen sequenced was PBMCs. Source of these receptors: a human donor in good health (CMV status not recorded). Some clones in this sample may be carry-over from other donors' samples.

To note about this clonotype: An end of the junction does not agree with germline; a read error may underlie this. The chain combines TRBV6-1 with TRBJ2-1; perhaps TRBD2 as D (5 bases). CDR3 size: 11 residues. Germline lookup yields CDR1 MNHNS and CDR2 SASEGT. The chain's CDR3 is CTSGLVGEQFF. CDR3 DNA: TGTACCAGCGGTCTGGTTGGTGAGCAGTTCTTT.

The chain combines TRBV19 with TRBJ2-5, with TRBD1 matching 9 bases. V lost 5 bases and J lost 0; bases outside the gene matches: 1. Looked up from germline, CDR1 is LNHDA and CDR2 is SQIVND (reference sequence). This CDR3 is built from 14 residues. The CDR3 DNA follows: TGTGCCAGTAGTGGGACAGGGAACCAAGAGACCCAGTACTTC. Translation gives CASSGTGNQETQYF.

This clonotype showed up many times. The CDR3 is CASSPPDKNTEAFF. The CDR3 DNA reads as TGTGCCAGCAGCCCCCCAGACAAGAACACTGAAGCTTTCTTT. The rearrangement uses TRBV7-9 and TRBJ1-1; no definite D call. V was shortened by 5 bases and J by 1 base, with 11 bases between the two germline ends. The CDR3 extends over 14 amino acids. Germline CDR1 SEHNR, CDR2 FQNEAQ (reference sequence).

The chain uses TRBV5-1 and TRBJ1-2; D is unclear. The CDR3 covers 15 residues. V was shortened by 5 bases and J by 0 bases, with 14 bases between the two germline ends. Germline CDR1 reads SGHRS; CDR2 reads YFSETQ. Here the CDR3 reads CASRRESYANYGYTF. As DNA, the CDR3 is TGCGCCAGCAGGAGAGAGTCCTACGCTAACTATGGCTACACCTTC.

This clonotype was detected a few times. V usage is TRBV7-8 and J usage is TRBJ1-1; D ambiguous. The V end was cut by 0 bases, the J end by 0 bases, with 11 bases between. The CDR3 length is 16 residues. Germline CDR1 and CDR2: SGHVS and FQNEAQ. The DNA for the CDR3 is TGTGCCAGCAGCTTAGCAAGGGTGGGCATGAACACTGAAGCTTTCTTT. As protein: CASSLARVGMNTEAFF.

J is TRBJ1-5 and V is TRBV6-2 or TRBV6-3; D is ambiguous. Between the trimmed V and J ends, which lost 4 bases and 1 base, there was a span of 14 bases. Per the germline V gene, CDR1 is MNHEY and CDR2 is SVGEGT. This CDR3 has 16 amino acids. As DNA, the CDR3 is TGTGCCAGCAGTTCCCCGGGCCCCGGGAGCAATCAGCCCCAGCATTTT. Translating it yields CASSSPGPGSNQPQHF.

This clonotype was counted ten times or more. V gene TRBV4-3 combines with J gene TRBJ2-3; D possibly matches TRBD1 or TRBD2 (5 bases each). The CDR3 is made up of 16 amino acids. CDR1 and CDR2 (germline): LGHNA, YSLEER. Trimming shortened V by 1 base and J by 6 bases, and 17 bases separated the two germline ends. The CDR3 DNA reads TGCGCCAGCAGCCAAGGGGGGATTACCTCGGGGGATACGCAGTATTTT. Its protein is CASSQGGITSGDTQYF.

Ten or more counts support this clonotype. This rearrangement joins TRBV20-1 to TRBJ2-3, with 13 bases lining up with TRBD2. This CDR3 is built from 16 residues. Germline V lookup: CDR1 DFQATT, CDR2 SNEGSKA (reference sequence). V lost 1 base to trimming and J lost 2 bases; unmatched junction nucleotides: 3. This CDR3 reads CSARGTSGGFTDTQYF. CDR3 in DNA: TGCAGTGCTAGAGGGACTAGCGGGGGCTTCACAGATACGCAGTATTTT.

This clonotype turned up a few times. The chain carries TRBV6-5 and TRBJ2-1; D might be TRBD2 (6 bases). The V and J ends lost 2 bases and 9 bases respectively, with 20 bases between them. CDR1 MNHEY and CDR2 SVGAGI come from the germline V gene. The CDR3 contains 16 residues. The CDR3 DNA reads TGTGCCAGCAGTTACGAAGGGCGAATGCGGGGTGGTGAGCAGTTCTTC. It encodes CASSYEGRMRGGEQFF.

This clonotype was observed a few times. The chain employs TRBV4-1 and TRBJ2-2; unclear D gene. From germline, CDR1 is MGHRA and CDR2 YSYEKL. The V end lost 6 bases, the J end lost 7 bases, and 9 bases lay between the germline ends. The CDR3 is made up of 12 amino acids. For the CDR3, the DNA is TGCGCCAGCAGTTGGTTTGGCGGGGAGCTGTTTTTT. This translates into CASSWFGGELFF.

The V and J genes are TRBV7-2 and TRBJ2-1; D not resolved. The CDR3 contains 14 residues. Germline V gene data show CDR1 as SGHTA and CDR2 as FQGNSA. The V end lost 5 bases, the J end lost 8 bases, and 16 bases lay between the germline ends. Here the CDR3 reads CASSPWAQKHEQFF. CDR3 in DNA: TGTGCCAGCAGCCCCTGGGCACAAAAACATGAGCAGTTCTTC.

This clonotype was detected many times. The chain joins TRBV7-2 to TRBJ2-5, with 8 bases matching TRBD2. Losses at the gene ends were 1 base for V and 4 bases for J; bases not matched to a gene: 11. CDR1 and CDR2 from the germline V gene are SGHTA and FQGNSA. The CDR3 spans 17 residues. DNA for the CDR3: TGTGCCAGCAGCTTAGGGGTTAGCGGGGCCGCCGGAGAGACCCAGTACTTC. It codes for CASSLGVSGAAGETQYF.

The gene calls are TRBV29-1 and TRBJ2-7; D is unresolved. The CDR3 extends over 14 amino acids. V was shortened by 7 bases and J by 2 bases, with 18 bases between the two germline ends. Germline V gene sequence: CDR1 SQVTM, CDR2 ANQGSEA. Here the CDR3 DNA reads TGCAGCGCCTCAATAAGTCTTTCCACCTACGAGCAGTACTTC. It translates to CSASISLSTYEQYF.

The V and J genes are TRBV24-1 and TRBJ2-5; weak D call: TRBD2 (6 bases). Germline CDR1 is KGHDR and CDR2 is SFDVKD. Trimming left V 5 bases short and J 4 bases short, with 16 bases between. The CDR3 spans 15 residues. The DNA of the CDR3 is TGTGCCACCAGTGTTGGTGCGGGGCCGGGAGAGACCCAGTACTTC. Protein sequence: CATSVGAGPGETQYF.

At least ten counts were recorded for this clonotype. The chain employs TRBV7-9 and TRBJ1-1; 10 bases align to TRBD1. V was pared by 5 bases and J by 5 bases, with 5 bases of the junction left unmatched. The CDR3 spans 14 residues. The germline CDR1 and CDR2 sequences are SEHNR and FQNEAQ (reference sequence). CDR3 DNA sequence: TGTGCCAGCAGCCCGACAGGGGGCACGACTGAAGCTTTCTTT. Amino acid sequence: CASSPTGGTTEAFF.

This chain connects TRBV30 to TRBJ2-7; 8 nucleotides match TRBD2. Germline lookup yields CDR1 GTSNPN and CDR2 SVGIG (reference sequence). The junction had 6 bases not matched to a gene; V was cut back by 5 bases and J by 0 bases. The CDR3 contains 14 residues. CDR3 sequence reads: CAWLKRESSYEQYF. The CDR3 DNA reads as TGTGCCTGGCTAAAGCGGGAGTCCTCCTACGAGCAGTACTTC. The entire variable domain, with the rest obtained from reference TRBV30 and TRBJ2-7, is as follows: SQTIHQWPATLVQPVGSPLSLECTVEGTSNPNLYWYRQAAGRGLQLLFYSVGIGQISSEVPQNLSASRPQDRQFILSSKKLLLSDSGFYLCAWLKRESSYEQYFGPGTRLTVT.

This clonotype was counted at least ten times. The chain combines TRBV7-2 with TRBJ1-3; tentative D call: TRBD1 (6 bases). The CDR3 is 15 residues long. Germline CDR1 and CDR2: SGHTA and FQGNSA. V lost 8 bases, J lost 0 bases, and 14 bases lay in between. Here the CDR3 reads CASRQAPNSGNTIYF. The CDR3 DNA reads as TGTGCCAGCCGACAGGCGCCAAACTCTGGAAACACCATATATTTT.

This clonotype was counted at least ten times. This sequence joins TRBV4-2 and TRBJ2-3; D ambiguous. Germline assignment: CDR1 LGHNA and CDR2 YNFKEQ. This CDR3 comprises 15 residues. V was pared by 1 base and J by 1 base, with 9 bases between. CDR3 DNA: TGTGCCAGCAGCCAAGGAAGGGATGGCACAGATACGCAGTATTTT. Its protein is CASSQGRDGTDTQYF.

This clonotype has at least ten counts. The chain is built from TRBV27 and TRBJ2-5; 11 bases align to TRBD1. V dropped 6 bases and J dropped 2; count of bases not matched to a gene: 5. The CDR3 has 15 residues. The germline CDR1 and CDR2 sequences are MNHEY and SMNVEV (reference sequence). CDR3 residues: CASSRGTGGQETQYF. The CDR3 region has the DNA TGTGCCAGCAGCCGCGGGACAGGGGGACAAGAGACCCAGTACTTC.

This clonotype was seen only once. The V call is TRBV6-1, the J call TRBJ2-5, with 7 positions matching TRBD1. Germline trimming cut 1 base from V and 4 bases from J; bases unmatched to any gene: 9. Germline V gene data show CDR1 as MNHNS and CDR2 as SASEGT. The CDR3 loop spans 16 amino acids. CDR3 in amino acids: CASSEEQGRAGETQYF. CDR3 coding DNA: TGTGCCAGCAGTGAAGAACAGGGGCGGGCAGGAGAGACCCAGTACTTC.

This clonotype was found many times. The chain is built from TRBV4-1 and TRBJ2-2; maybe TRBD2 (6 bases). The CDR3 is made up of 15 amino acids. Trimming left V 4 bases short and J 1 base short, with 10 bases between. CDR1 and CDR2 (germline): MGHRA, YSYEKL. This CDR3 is CASSPPGRNTGELFF. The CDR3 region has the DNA TGCGCCAGCAGCCCCCCCGGGAGGAACACCGGGGAGCTGTTTTTT.

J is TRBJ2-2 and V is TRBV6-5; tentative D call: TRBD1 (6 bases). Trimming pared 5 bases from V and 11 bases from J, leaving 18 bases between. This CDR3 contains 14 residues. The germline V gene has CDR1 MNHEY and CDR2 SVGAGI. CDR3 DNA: TGTGCCAGCAGTACCTGGACAGCCGTCCCCGAGCTGTTTTTT. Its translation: CASSTWTAVPELFF.

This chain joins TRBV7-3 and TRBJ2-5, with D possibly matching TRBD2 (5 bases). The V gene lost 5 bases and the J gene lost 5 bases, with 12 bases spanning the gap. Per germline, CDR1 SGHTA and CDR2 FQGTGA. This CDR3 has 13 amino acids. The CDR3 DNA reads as TGTGCCAGCAGCCGTCGGGGTAGGGAGACCCAGTACTTC. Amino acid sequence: CASSRRGRETQYF.

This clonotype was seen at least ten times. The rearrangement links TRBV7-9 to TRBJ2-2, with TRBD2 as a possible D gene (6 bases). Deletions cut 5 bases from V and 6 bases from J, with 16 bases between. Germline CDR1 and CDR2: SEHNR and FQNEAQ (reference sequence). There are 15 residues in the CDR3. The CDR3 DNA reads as TGTGCCAGCAGCCCACTAGCCCGAGTCGCCGGGGAGCTGTTTTTT. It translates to CASSPLARVAGELFF.

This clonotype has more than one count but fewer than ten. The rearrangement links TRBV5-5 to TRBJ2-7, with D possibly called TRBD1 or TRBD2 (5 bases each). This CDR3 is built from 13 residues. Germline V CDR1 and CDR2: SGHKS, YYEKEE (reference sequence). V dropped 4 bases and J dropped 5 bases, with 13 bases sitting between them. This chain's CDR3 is CASSQGTLNEQYF. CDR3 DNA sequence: TGTGCCAGCAGCCAAGGGACCTTAAACGAGCAGTACTTC.

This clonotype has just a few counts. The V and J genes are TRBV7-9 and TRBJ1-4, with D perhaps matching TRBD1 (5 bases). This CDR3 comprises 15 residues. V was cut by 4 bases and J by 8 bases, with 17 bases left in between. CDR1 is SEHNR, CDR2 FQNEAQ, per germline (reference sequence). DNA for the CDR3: TGTGCCAGCAGCTCCTTTTTGGGGCGTGGAGAAAAACTGTTTTTT. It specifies CASSSFLGRGEKLFF.

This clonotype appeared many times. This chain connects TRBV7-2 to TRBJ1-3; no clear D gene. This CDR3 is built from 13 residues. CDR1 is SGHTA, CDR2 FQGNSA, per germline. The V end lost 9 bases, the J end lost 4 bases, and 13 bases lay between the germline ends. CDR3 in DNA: TGTGCCAGTCGGACGGGTACGGGAAACACCATATATTTT. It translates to CASRTGTGNTIYF.

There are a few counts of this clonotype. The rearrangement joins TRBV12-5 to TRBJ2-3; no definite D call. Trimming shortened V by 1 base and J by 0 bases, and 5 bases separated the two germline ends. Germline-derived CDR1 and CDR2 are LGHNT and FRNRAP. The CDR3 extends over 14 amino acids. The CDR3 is CASGLALSTDTQYF. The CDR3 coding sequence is TGTGCTAGTGGTTTGGCCTTAAGCACAGATACGCAGTATTTT.